One and the same sample provided the 29 T cell receptor beta chains below, sequenced in a study of blood T cell repertoires in COVID-19 (TCRdb year 2020). The method was the immunoSEQ multiplex PCR assay. Imported from immuneACCESS, the table was reduced by TCRdb to in-frame sequences with V and J called. These copies leave out some clones; in studies compared against another copy, an unresolved V gene accounts for under half, and the cause of the remainder is not known. Across this sample there are about 150,000 clones, with around 85% seen only once. Of the sample, more than 2% falls within the top ten clones. The specimen sequenced was peripheral blood. These TCRs come from a woman in her sixties or seventies with acute or convalescent COVID-19.

The gene calls are TRBV7-6 and TRBJ2-3; TRBD1 might be the D (6 bases). This CDR3 is 15 amino acids long. From germline, CDR1 is SGHVS and CDR2 FNYEAQ. Trimming removed 2 bases at V and 4 bases at J, with 13 bases between. Written as DNA, the CDR3 is TGTGCCAGCAGCTTAATTGACAGGAGGCCAGATACGCAGTATTTT. It codes for CASSLIDRRPDTQYF.

The chain recombines TRBV7-9 with TRBJ2-3; a possible D gene is TRBD2 (6 bases). The germline V and J ends were trimmed by 1 base and 1 base, with 12 bases remaining between them. The germline CDR1 and CDR2 sequences are SEHNR and FQNEAQ (reference sequence). The CDR3 has 16 residues. CDR3 region: CASSLDGTRGTDTQYF. The CDR3 DNA sequence: TGTGCCAGCAGCTTAGACGGGACTCGAGGCACAGATACGCAGTATTTT.

The chain employs TRBV7-6 and TRBJ1-5; 8 nucleotides line up with TRBD1. The trim removed 5 bases at V and 1 base at J, leaving 7 bases unmatched. The CDR3 has 16 residues. CDR1 is SGHVS and CDR2 is FNYEAQ in the germline V gene. In DNA, the CDR3 is TGTGCCAGCAGCACCCCCCGGGACAGGAGCAATCAGCCCCAGCATTTT. Translating it yields CASSTPRDRSNQPQHF.

The V call is TRBV6-5, the J call TRBJ2-1; 7 nucleotides match TRBD1. CDR3 length equals 14 residues. The V gene's germline CDR1 is MNHEY and CDR2 SVGAGI. Trimming removed 10 bases from V and 7 bases from J; junction bases left unmatched: 13. The CDR3, as DNA: TGTGCCACAAAGCCCCCGGGACAGAGGAATGAGCAGTTCTTC. Protein sequence: CATKPPGQRNEQFF.

V gene TRBV11-2 combines with J gene TRBJ1-2; TRBD1 is a possible D gene (5 bases). The CDR3 loop spans 16 amino acids. Germline V CDR1 and CDR2: SGHAT, FQNNGV. Trimming shortened V by 3 bases and J by 6 bases, and 20 bases separated the two germline ends. The CDR3 sequence: CASSLSPRRAGHGYTF. CDR3 bases: TGTGCCAGCAGCTTGAGCCCGCGCAGGGCCGGTCATGGCTACACCTTC.

This chain links TRBV5-6 with TRBJ1-6; 7 positions agree with TRBD1. J lost 0 bases, V lost 3 bases, and 6 bases had no gene match. This CDR3 contains 17 residues. The germline gives CDR1 SGHDT, CDR2 YYEEEE. The CDR3 DNA sequence: TGTGCCAGCAGCTGGAGGGGGCTGAGCTCCTATAATTCACCCCTCCACTTT. It yields the protein CASSWRGLSSYNSPLHF. The full variable domain, with the rest looked up from reference TRBV5-6 and TRBJ1-6, is DAGVTQSPTHLIKTRGQQVTLRCSPKSGHDTVSWYQQALGQGPQFIFQYYEEEERQRGNFPDRFSGHQFPNYSSELNVNALLLGDSALYLCASSWRGLSSYNSPLHFGNGTRLTVT.

The chain combines TRBV7-2 with TRBJ2-6; D is unclear. CDR3 length equals 14 residues. The germline V gene encodes CDR1 SGHTA and CDR2 FQGNSA. Trimming took off 0 bases at V and 4 bases at J, with 4 bases between the two ends. The CDR3 spells CASSLARGANVLTF. In DNA, the CDR3 is TGTGCCAGCAGCTTAGCGAGGGGGGCCAACGTCCTGACTTTC.

J is TRBJ1-2 and V is TRBV4-3, with D tentatively TRBD1 (5 bases). V lost 0 bases and J 3 bases, leaving 11 bases between the germline ends. The CDR3 is 15 residues long. Germline loops: CDR1 LGHNA, CDR2 YSLEER. The chain's CDR3 is CASSQDSGGDYGYTF. The CDR3 nucleotides read TGCGCCAGCAGCCAAGATTCCGGGGGAGACTATGGCTACACCTTC.

This rearrangement joins TRBV18 to TRBJ1-3; a weak D match, TRBD1 (5 bases). In germline, CDR1 is KGHSH, CDR2 LQKENI. V lost 1 base and J lost 0, with 13 bases in between. The CDR3 sequence is 17 residues long. The CDR3 here is CASSPRAGTSSGNTIYF. CDR3 in DNA: TGTGCCAGCTCACCACGGGCGGGGACCTCCTCTGGAAACACCATATATTTT.

The chain joins TRBV9 to TRBJ1-2; 7 positions agree with TRBD1. Trimming removed 0 bases from V and 7 bases from J; junction bases left unmatched: 9. Germline CDR1 is SGDLS and CDR2 is YYNGEE. This CDR3 has 15 amino acids. Here the CDR3 DNA reads TGTGCCAGCAGCGTAGGACGGGACAGCTTCTCTGGCTACACCTTC. Translated, it gives CASSVGRDSFSGYTF. Together with reference TRBV9 and TRBJ1-2, the CDR3 gives the full variable domain: DSGVTQTPKHLITATGQRVTLRCSPRSGDLSVYWYQQSLDQGLQFLIQYYNGEERAKGNILERFSAQQFPDLHSELNLSSLELGDSALYFCASSVGRDSFSGYTFGSGTRLTVV.

The rearrangement links TRBV23-1 to TRBJ2-3; weak D call: TRBD1 (5 bases). TRBV23-1 is treated as an ORF (open reading frame) with a function not yet certain. The CDR3 extends over 18 amino acids. Trimming left V 6 bases short and J 2 bases short, with 24 bases between. The CDR3 DNA reads as TGCGCCAGCAGCCCCAGAAACCGACAGAGACTCTTCACAGATACGCAGTATTTT. Residues: CASSPRNRQRLFTDTQYF.

The genes are TRBV12-3 or TRBV12-4 and TRBJ1-2; maybe TRBD1 (5 bases). V shed 2 bases and J shed 10 bases, with 14 bases lying between them. The length of the CDR3 is 13 residues. The CDR3 DNA sequence: TGTGCCAGCAGTTTAATGCAGGGTCCTACCTACACCTTC. Its translation: CASSLMQGPTYTF.

This clone has a single count. J is TRBJ1-3 and V is TRBV28, with D maybe TRBD1 (5 bases). V gave up 7 bases and J gave up 4 bases, with 14 bases separating them. This CDR3 comprises 14 residues. The germline gives CDR1 MDHEN, CDR2 SYDVKM. The CDR3 DNA sequence: TGTGCCAGCAACCTTGGGGGGGGAGGAAACACCATATATTTT. The encoded protein is CASNLGGGGNTIYF.

This sequence joins TRBV28 and TRBJ1-4; TRBD1 might be the D (5 bases). From germline, CDR1 is MDHEN and CDR2 SYDVKM. Trimming left V 7 bases short and J 3 bases short, with 15 bases between. The CDR3 sequence is 15 residues long. The CDR3 spells CASTQGGAANEKLFF. CDR3 coding DNA: TGTGCCAGCACCCAGGGAGGGGCGGCTAATGAAAAACTGTTTTTT.

The CDR3 region has the DNA TGTGCCACCCTCGGGGGAAACGAGCAGTACGTC. This translates into CATLGGNEQYV. The chain carries TRBV6-5 and TRBJ2-7, with D possibly matching TRBD2 (6 bases). With 10 bases removed from V and 5 bases from J, the gap between germline ends came to 12 bases. The V gene's germline CDR1 is MNHEY and CDR2 SVGAGI. The CDR3 extends over 11 amino acids.

The chain couples TRBV28 to TRBJ1-1; 9 bases map to TRBD1. CDR3 length: 16 residues. The V segment lost 5 bases and the J segment 1 base; nucleotides outside the gene matches: 8. Germline lookup yields CDR1 MDHEN and CDR2 SYDVKM. Here the CDR3 reads CASSRPGTGRNTEAFF. For the CDR3, the DNA is TGTGCCAGCAGTCGTCCCGGGACAGGGAGGAACACTGAAGCTTTCTTT.

The chain joins TRBV3-1 (or the pseudogene TRBV3-2) to TRBJ1-3, with 10 bases lining up with TRBD1. The V segment lost 5 bases and the J segment 2 bases; nucleotides outside the gene matches: 6. The germline gives CDR1 LGHDT, CDR2 YNNKEL (reference sequence). This CDR3 region has 16 residues. In nucleotides, the CDR3 is TGTGCCAGCAGCAGTAAGGGACAGGGGACTGGAAACACCATATATTTT. Protein: CASSSKGQGTGNTIYF.

The chain uses TRBV4-3 and TRBJ1-1, with unresolved D. This CDR3 region has 14 residues. Between the trimmed V and J ends, which lost 6 bases and 0 bases, there was a span of 11 bases. CDR1 is LGHNA, CDR2 YSLEER, per germline. The CDR3 sequence: CASSREPMNTEAFF. The DNA for the CDR3 is TGCGCCAGCAGTCGAGAGCCCATGAACACTGAAGCTTTCTTT.

The chain couples TRBV4-3 to TRBJ2-6; no clear D gene. Trimming shortened V by 1 base and J by 0 bases, and 13 bases separated the two germline ends. Germline CDR1 reads LGHNA; CDR2 reads YSLEER. The CDR3 is 18 residues long. The CDR3 DNA reads as TGCGCCAGCAGCCAAGGCCTGGGCTCGAGCTCTGGGGCCAACGTCCTGACTTTC. This sequence encodes CASSQGLGSSSGANVLTF.

This chain links TRBV2 with TRBJ2-3, with 9 bases identical to TRBD1. The CDR3 contains 18 residues. With V trimmed by 6 bases and J by 6 bases, 19 bases remained unmatched. CDR1 and CDR2 from the germline V gene are SNHLY and FYNNEI. CDR3 protein: CASRPDRGGGHARDTQYF. CDR3 DNA sequence: TGTGCCAGCAGACCGGACAGGGGAGGCGGCCATGCACGGGATACGCAGTATTTT.

The genes are TRBV7-9 and TRBJ1-2, with D unclear. The CDR3 contains 17 residues. Between the trimmed V and J ends, which lost 0 bases and 4 bases, there was a span of 18 bases. The germline CDR1 and CDR2 sequences are SEHNR and FQNEAQ (reference sequence). The CDR3 sequence: CASSLARFRDTPYGYTF. DNA of the CDR3: TGTGCCAGCAGCTTAGCTCGTTTCCGGGATACACCCTATGGCTACACCTTC.

The chain is built from TRBV7-9 and TRBJ1-3; a possible D gene is TRBD1 (5 bases). Trimming cost V 9 bases and J 1 base, with 7 bases left between them. The CDR3 runs 12 residues. Germline V lookup: CDR1 SEHNR, CDR2 FQNEAQ (reference sequence). In DNA, the CDR3 is TGTGCCAGTGCAGGGTCTGGAAACACCATATATTTT. Translated: CASAGSGNTIYF. The full variable domain, rest sourced from reference TRBV7-9 and TRBJ1-3, is DTGVSQNPRHKITKRGQNVTFRCDPISEHNRLYWYRQTLGQGPEFLTYFQNEAQLEKSRLLSDRFSAERPKGSFSTLEIQRTEQGDSAMYLCASAGSGNTIYFGEGSWLTVV.

The genes are TRBV27 and TRBJ1-1; 9 bases are shared with TRBD1. V was clipped by 6 bases and J by 11 bases; unmatched bases: 10. CDR3 length equals 13 residues. Germline V gene data show CDR1 as MNHEY and CDR2 as SMNVEV (reference sequence). The CDR3 reads CASSSQGQGRAFF. CDR3 nucleotides: TGTGCCAGCAGCTCCCAAGGACAGGGGAGGGCTTTCTTT.

DNA of the CDR3: TGTGCCAGCAGCCCCGGAGATTACGAGACCCTTCTAGCCAAAAACATTCAGTACTTC. Its translation: CASSPGDYETLLAKNIQYF. The chain combines TRBV4-2 with TRBJ2-4, with D uncertain. The CDR3 runs to 19 residues. Germline loops: CDR1 LGHNA, CDR2 YNFKEQ. The V gene lost 4 bases and the J gene lost 0 bases, with 22 bases spanning the gap.

Only a few counts were recorded for this clone. The chain uses TRBV30 and TRBJ1-2; no clear D. The CDR3 has 12 residues. Per the germline V gene, CDR1 is GTSNPN and CDR2 is SVGIG (reference sequence). The V end lost 0 bases, the J end lost 5 bases, and 7 bases lay between the germline ends. The CDR3 loop is CAWSVTSYGYTF. Written as DNA, the CDR3 is TGTGCCTGGAGTGTAACCAGTTATGGCTACACCTTC.

The gene calls are TRBV11-2 and TRBJ1-2, with D possibly matching TRBD1 (5 bases). The germline V gene has CDR1 SGHAT and CDR2 FQNNGV. Trimming stripped 0 bases from V and 5 bases from J, with 10 bases between. The CDR3 is 14 amino acids. The CDR3 sequence is CASSLDPGNYGYTF. In nucleotides, the CDR3 is TGTGCCAGCAGCTTAGATCCAGGGAATTATGGCTACACCTTC.

This chain uses TRBV16 with TRBJ1-3; D ambiguous. CDR1 is KGHSY and CDR2 is FQNENV in the germline V gene. Trimming removed 0 bases from V and 1 base from J, with 7 bases in between. The CDR3 loop spans 15 amino acids. The CDR3 protein is CASSQSGGSGNTIYF. CDR3 in DNA: TGTGCCAGCAGCCAATCAGGAGGATCTGGAAACACCATATATTTT.

The chain couples TRBV7-6 to TRBJ2-7; 8 nucleotides match TRBD1. The germline V gene has CDR1 SGHVS and CDR2 FNYEAQ. This CDR3 spans 15 amino acids. The V and J ends lost 1 base and 3 bases, in that order; junction bases with no gene match: 5. The CDR3 nucleotides read TGTGCCAGCAGCTTAGGACAGGGGTGGGGCTACGAGCAGTACTTC. This encodes CASSLGQGWGYEQYF. Combining the CDR3 with reference TRBV7-6 and TRBJ2-7 gives the whole variable domain GAGVSQSPRYKVTKRGQDVALRCDPISGHVSLYWYRQALGQGPEFLTYFNYEAQQDKSGLPNDRFSAERPEGSISTLTIQRTEQRDSAMYRCASSLGQGWGYEQYFGPGTRLTVT.

This sequence joins TRBV7-9 and TRBJ2-5; TRBD1 matches 9 bases. The CDR3 has 12 residues. V trimming: 7 bases; J trimming: 5 bases; junction bases outside the gene matches: 2. Germline V gene lookup returns CDR1 SEHNR and CDR2 FQNEAQ (reference sequence). CDR3 bases: TGTGCCAGCAACAGGGGGCTTGAGACCCAGTACTTC. Translated: CASNRGLETQYF.